This entry concerns a single TCR beta chain. V shed 2 bases, J shed 7 bases, and the junction held 5 bases outside the gene matches. Per germline, CDR1 LGHDT and CDR2 YNNKEL (reference sequence). CDR3 length: 14 residues. The entry originates in a study of blood T cell repertoires in COVID-19. In the study overall: Collection of acute and convalescent COVID-19 samples took place in the United States, Italy and Spain. Sources were T cells, B-cell-depleted T cells, or PBMCs; the material itself was cDNA or gDNA.

In the original processing: Researchers report that nucleated cell counts were estimated from reference gene primer amplification. Sequencing was performed with immunoSEQ multiplex PCR; in TCRdb, only in-frame clones are kept and a portion is missing. The D gene and trimming were derived from the DNA, and the V and J assignments and clone size from that table. The table records 210,000 or so clones, more than 70% of them present only once. The chain joins TRBV3-1 (or the pseudogene TRBV3-2) to TRBJ1-2; 9 bases match TRBD1. Sequencing used peripheral blood. This TCR was recovered from a man between 45 and 60 years old with active or convalescent COVID-19. CDR3 sequence: CASSQHGQGFGYTF. The DNA for the CDR3 is TGTGCCAGCAGCCAACATGGACAGGGGTTTGGCTACACCTTC.